One and the same sample provided the 10 T cell receptor beta chains below, sequenced in a study of blood T cell repertoires in COVID-19. Data came from immunoSEQ multiplex PCR; TCRdb stores just in-frame clones and leaves some out. The data contain about 300,000 clones, around nine tenths of them singletons. Sequencing used PBMCs or T cells enriched from blood (not recorded which). The receptors derive from a woman in her thirties who had recovered from COVID-19.

The chain joins TRBV6-2 or TRBV6-3 to TRBJ2-7, with 8 bases aligning to TRBD2. Germline CDR1 MNHEY, CDR2 SVGEGT. The CDR3 totals 15 residues. The trim removed 2 bases at V and 6 bases at J, leaving 9 bases unmatched. CDR3 in amino acids: CASSYTGGPSVEQYF. The CDR3 nucleotides are TGTGCCAGCAGTTACACGGGGGGGCCGTCAGTCGAGCAGTACTTC.

The chain recombines TRBV10-1 with TRBJ1-5; 9 nucleotides line up with TRBD1. Germline V gene sequence: CDR1 WNHNN, CDR2 SYGVQD (reference sequence). Trimming took 0 bases from V and 4 from J; bases not matched to a gene: 7. The CDR3 has 17 residues. The CDR3 loop reads CASSESGGQGPNQPQHF. The CDR3 DNA is TGCGCCAGCAGTGAGTCTGGGGGACAGGGCCCGAATCAGCCCCAGCATTTT.

The chain employs TRBV5-4 and TRBJ2-7, with 7 bases lining up with TRBD1. The CDR3 loop spans 14 amino acids. From germline, CDR1 is SGHNT and CDR2 YYREEE (reference sequence). With 0 bases clipped from V and 0 bases from J, the junction kept 0 bases outside the gene matches. The CDR3 protein is CASSLDRGSYEQYF. CDR3 coding DNA: TGTGCCAGCAGCTTGGACAGGGGCTCCTACGAGCAGTACTTC.

CDR3 sequence (DNA): TGCGCCAGCAGCCCGAGACAGGGGCCAAGAGCTAATGAAAAACTGTTTTTT. This codes for CASSPRQGPRANEKLFF. J is TRBJ1-4 and V is TRBV5-1, with TRBD1 identical over 8 bases. The CDR3 loop spans 17 amino acids. CDR1 and CDR2 (germline): SGHRS, YFSETQ. Losses at the gene ends were 4 bases for V and 3 bases for J; bases not matched to a gene: 11. The full variable domain, with the rest looked up from reference TRBV5-1 and TRBJ1-4, is KAGVTQTPRYLIKTRGQQVTLSCSPISGHRSVSWYQQTPGQGLQFLFEYFSETQRNKGNFPGRFSGRQFSNSRSEMNVSTLELGDSALYLCASSPRQGPRANEKLFFGSGTQLSVL.

The rearrangement links TRBV5-1 to TRBJ1-1; D is unclear. The germline CDR1 and CDR2 sequences are SGHRS and YFSETQ. V shed 6 bases and J shed 2 bases, with 17 bases lying between them. This CDR3 spans 15 amino acids. CDR3 nucleotides: TGCGCCAGCACCCAGACCCCTGGGCTTAACACTGAAGCTTTCTTT. It is translated as CASTQTPGLNTEAFF. Drawing the rest from reference TRBV5-1 and TRBJ1-1, the complete variable domain is KAGVTQTPRYLIKTRGQQVTLSCSPISGHRSVSWYQQTPGQGLQFLFEYFSETQRNKGNFPGRFSGRQFSNSRSEMNVSTLELGDSALYLCASTQTPGLNTEAFFGQGTRLTVV.

The chain couples TRBV4-2 to TRBJ1-1, with no clear D. This CDR3 has 15 residues. The germline V gene has CDR1 LGHNA and CDR2 YNFKEQ. V lost 0 bases, J lost 1 base, and 9 bases lay in between. CDR3 DNA: TGTGCCAGCAGCCAAGATCCGGGAGCGAACACTGAAGCTTTCTTT. Protein sequence: CASSQDPGANTEAFF.

The gene calls are TRBV6-5 and TRBJ2-3, with TRBD2 identical over 7 bases. CDR3 size: 13 residues. Germline V gives CDR1 MNHEY, CDR2 SVGAGI. V lost 2 bases, J lost 10 bases, and 6 bases stayed unmatched. The CDR3, as DNA: TGTGCCAGCAGTTACCCCGGACTAGAATCGCAGTATTTT. Protein: CASSYPGLESQYF.

The chain links TRBV5-1 to TRBJ2-1, with TRBD2 matching 13 bases. Germline V gives CDR1 SGHRS, CDR2 YFSETQ. This CDR3 is 16 amino acids long. V dropped 4 bases and J dropped 8; count of bases not matched to a gene: 9. This CDR3 reads CASSPFTSGGADEQFF. The CDR3 bases are TGCGCCAGCAGCCCGTTTACTAGCGGGGGGGCAGATGAGCAGTTCTTC.

This chain connects TRBV14 to TRBJ1-2; TRBD1 is a possible D gene (5 bases). The V end was cut by 0 bases, the J end by 1 base, with 18 bases between. Germline values: CDR1 SGHDN, CDR2 FVKESK. The CDR3 is 18 amino acids. The CDR3, as DNA: TGTGCCAGCAGCCAAGATTTCGTACGACAGCCACTTAACTATGGCTACACCTTC. It translates to CASSQDFVRQPLNYGYTF.

The chain combines TRBV7-9 with TRBJ1-3; TRBD1 agrees at 8 bases. This CDR3 contains 14 residues. Germline V gene data show CDR1 as SEHNR and CDR2 as FQNEAQ (reference sequence). Unmatched junction bases numbered 1, after V lost 3 bases and J lost 3 bases. The CDR3 loop reads CASSLDRVGNTIYF. Here the CDR3 DNA reads TGTGCCAGCAGCTTGGACAGGGTTGGAAACACCATATATTTT.